This T cell receptor (beta chain) was recovered during a study of shared clonotypes between healthy human individuals. Each cell subset's genomic DNA was divided evenly among several immunoSEQ plates. Repertoires were generated with immunoSEQ multiplex PCR, while TCRdb's copy carries only in-frame clones and drops some. The profile shows hundreds of thousands of clones, around 72% of them singletons. Study-level points and caveats: Non-shared clonotypes displayed generation probabilities falling below those of clonotypes present in all four donors. The rarefaction results pointed to incomplete sorted-subset sequencing despite large depth.

With respect to this clone: What it recognizes is unknown.

Input material: memory CD4+ T cells sorted from blood. Subset here: CD45RA-negative fraction. The source of this sequence is a woman aged 25-40 years in good health.

The CDR3 bases are TGTGCCACCTTACTCCCCAGGGAGAAAGGCTACACCTTC. The encoded protein is CATLLPREKGYTF. V and J are TRBV28 and TRBJ1-2; D perhaps matches TRBD1 (5 bases). V was cut by 10 bases and J by 8 bases, with 20 bases left in between. This CDR3 region has 13 residues. The germline V gene has CDR1 MDHEN and CDR2 SYDVKM.